The 12 T cell receptor beta chains in this list originate from one sample, sequenced in a study of cytomegalovirus exposure and HLA in healthy donors. The study ran its PCR with 60 Vbeta and 13 Jbeta primers. Profiling relied on immunoSEQ multiplex PCR, and the TCRdb table lists in-frame clones only, not all of them. The table lists about 120,000 clones, over 75% of them singletons. Sample: PBMCs. The receptors stem from a woman younger than 30 in good health and CMV-seronegative.

This rearrangement joins TRBV2 to TRBJ1-1; 7 bases agree with TRBD1. CDR3 length equals 14 residues. V was clipped by 6 bases and J by 3 bases; unmatched bases: 7. The germline CDR1 and CDR2 sequences are SNHLY and FYNNEI. This CDR3 is CASRQGQPYTEAFF. CDR3 DNA sequence: TGTGCCAGCAGGCAGGGACAGCCGTACACTGAAGCTTTCTTT.

J is TRBJ2-2 and V is TRBV5-1; a weak D match, TRBD1 (5 bases). V was cut by 5 bases and J by 5 bases, with 16 bases left in between. CDR3 size: 15 residues. Germline CDR1 and CDR2: SGHRS and YFSETQ. The CDR3, as DNA: TGCGCCAGCAGTGTGACAGAGGTATGGACCGGGGAGCTGTTTTTT. This encodes CASSVTEVWTGELFF.

CDR3 residues: CASSWGSGSLYGYTF. CDR3 bases: TGTGCCAGCAGCTGGGGATCCGGGAGCCTCTATGGCTACACCTTC. The J gene is TRBJ1-2, the V gene TRBV5-5; D gene uncertain. The germline V gene encodes CDR1 SGHKS and CDR2 YYEKEE (reference sequence). V was cut by 3 bases and J by 4 bases, with 16 bases left in between. The CDR3 covers 15 residues.

The V gene is TRBV5-6, the J gene TRBJ1-6, with D possibly being TRBD1 (5 bases). The CDR3 has 15 amino acids. Germline V gene sequence: CDR1 SGHDT, CDR2 YYEEEE. Trimming shortened V by 5 bases and J by 7 bases, and 16 bases separated the two germline ends. The CDR3 DNA reads as TGTGCCAGCAGACCTTCGTGGGGGGACAATTCACCCCTCCACTTT. This encodes CASRPSWGDNSPLHF.

The chain links TRBV5-1 to TRBJ1-5; D perhaps matches TRBD1 (6 bases). Looked up from germline, CDR1 is SGHRS and CDR2 is YFSETQ. The CDR3 is 14 residues long. Between the trimmed V and J ends, which lost 5 bases and 1 base, there was a span of 10 bases. This CDR3 reads CASSTGPSNQPQHF. The CDR3 coding sequence is TGCGCCAGCAGTACAGGGCCCAGCAATCAGCCCCAGCATTTT.

The rearrangement links TRBV7-9 to TRBJ1-1, with TRBD1 matching 7 bases. The germline V gene has CDR1 SEHNR and CDR2 FQNEAQ (reference sequence). The V gene end was trimmed by 5 bases and the J gene end by 4 bases; junction bases not matched to a gene: 7. The CDR3 is made up of 14 amino acids. The CDR3 spells CASSPRQGGTEAFF. DNA of the CDR3: TGTGCCAGCAGCCCCCGACAGGGTGGCACTGAAGCTTTCTTT.

The V and J genes are TRBV6-5 and TRBJ2-5; 8 nucleotides line up with TRBD1. The tail of the sequence fits TRBJ2-7 better, so the J call may be wrong. CDR1 and CDR2 from the germline V gene are MNHEY and SVGAGI. The CDR3 sequence is 15 residues long. The CDR3 sequence is CASRLGQGRSYEQYF. CDR3 DNA: TGTGCCAGCAGGCTTGGACAGGGTCGCTCCTACGAGCAGTACTTC.

V gene TRBV6-5 combines with J gene TRBJ2-1; D is unclear. This CDR3 has 13 residues. The V gene lost 4 bases and the J gene lost 5 bases, with 9 bases spanning the gap. Germline-derived CDR1 and CDR2 are MNHEY and SVGAGI. CDR3: CASSSVENNEQFF. CDR3 in DNA: TGTGCCAGCAGTTCGGTCGAAAACAATGAGCAGTTCTTC.

The gene calls are TRBV14 and TRBJ1-1; D is perhaps TRBD1 (6 bases). This CDR3 has 15 residues. Germline V gene data show CDR1 as SGHDN and CDR2 as FVKESK. Trimming removed 4 bases from V and 2 bases from J, with 14 bases in between. CDR3 nucleotides: TGTGCCAGCAGCCTAACAGGGTTTCTCAACACTGAAGCTTTCTTT. It is translated as CASSLTGFLNTEAFF.

The V call is TRBV2, the J call TRBJ2-6; TRBD2 agrees at 12 bases. The CDR3 is 19 residues long. V lost 0 bases, J lost 2 bases, and 5 bases stayed unmatched. Germline V gene lookup returns CDR1 SNHLY and CDR2 FYNNEI. The CDR3 nucleotides read TGTGCCAGCAGTGAAGCGCGGGCTAGCGGGGGGGCTGGGGCCAACGTCCTGACTTTC. This translates into CASSEARASGGAGANVLTF.

The chain is built from TRBV18 and TRBJ1-2; 9 bases align to TRBD1. V was pared by 3 bases and J by 8 bases, with 7 bases of the junction left unmatched. Germline CDR1 KGHSH, CDR2 LQKENI. CDR3 length equals 14 residues. The CDR3 nucleotides read TGTGCCAGCTCACCCTCCCGGGACAGGGTAGGCTACACCTTC. Encoded protein: CASSPSRDRVGYTF.

The V call is TRBV7-8, the J call TRBJ2-7; D not certain. This CDR3 comprises 14 residues. The V and J ends lost 1 base and 0 bases respectively, with 7 bases between them. CDR1 and CDR2 (germline): SGHVS, FQNEAQ. The CDR3 is CASSLVPLSYEQYF. CDR3 bases: TGTGCCAGCAGCTTAGTTCCTCTCTCCTACGAGCAGTACTTC.